The rows below give T cell receptor beta chains drawn from one sample of a study of cytomegalovirus exposure and HLA in healthy donors. Sequencing was performed with immunoSEQ multiplex PCR; in TCRdb, only in-frame clones are kept and a portion is missing. The repertoire includes about 200,000 clones, 60% to 80% of them detected once, and around 2% sits in the top ten. The source material was PBMCs. These receptors were taken from a man aged 18-30 years in good health and CMV-seronegative. Both conserved end residues are part of each CDR3. The order of the fields is V gene, clone size, J gene, D gene, CDR3 DNA, CDR3 protein. The D gene is left open where the match is weak. Size tells how often a clone was seen (once, few, many) or the class of an expanded clone, and some rows leave it out.

V gene: TRBV11-3; clone size: NA; J gene: TRBJ2-4; D gene: TRBD2; CDR3 DNA: TGTGCCAGCAGCTTAGGCACTAGCGGGGGGGCGGGAGCCAAAAACATTCAGTACTTC; CDR3 protein: CASSLGTSGGAGAKNIQYF
V gene: TRBV6-6; clone size: NA; J gene: TRBJ2-5; D gene: TRBD2; CDR3 DNA: TGTGCCAGCAGTTCGAGCGGGAGGGAAGAGACCCAGTACTTC; CDR3 protein: CASSSSGREETQYF
V gene: TRBV6-1; clone size: NA; J gene: TRBJ2-5; D gene: TRBD2; CDR3 DNA: TGTGCCAGCCTCGAGACTAGCGGATCCCAAGAGACCCAGTACTTC; CDR3 protein: CASLETSGSQETQYF
V gene: TRBV19; clone size: NA; J gene: TRBJ1-5; D gene: NA; CDR3 DNA: TGTGCCAGTAGTATTGGTCAGATAAACAATCAGCCCCAGCATTTT; CDR3 protein: CASSIGQINNQPQHF
V gene: TRBV4-3; clone size: NA; J gene: TRBJ2-7; D gene: NA; CDR3 DNA: TGCGCCAGCAGCCAATTATTCAACCGCGGGGTTGTAATCGGCGAGCAGTACTTC; CDR3 protein: CASSQLFNRGVVIGEQYF
V gene: TRBV19; clone size: NA; J gene: TRBJ1-4; D gene: TRBD1; CDR3 DNA: TGTGCCAGTAGTATGTGGGACAGGGGCCCTGCAACTAATGAAAAACTGTTTTTT; CDR3 protein: CASSMWDRGPATNEKLFF
V gene: TRBV28; clone size: NA; J gene: TRBJ2-1; D gene: TRBD2; CDR3 DNA: TGTGCCAGCAGTCAGACGCCCGGGACTAGCGGGGTCTCTTGGGAGCAGTTCTTC; CDR3 protein: CASSQTPGTSGVSWEQFF
V gene: TRBV6-6; clone size: few; J gene: TRBJ2-1; D gene: TRBD1; CDR3 DNA: TGTGCCAGCAGTTTGCGGGGACAGGGTCCCTACAATGAGCAGTTCTTC; CDR3 protein: CASSLRGQGPYNEQFF
V gene: TRBV21-1; clone size: NA; J gene: TRBJ1-3; D gene: NA; CDR3 DNA: TGTGCCAGCAGCAAACGACAGGGTAGTGGAAACACCATATATTTT; CDR3 protein: CASSKRQGSGNTIYF
V gene: TRBV19; clone size: NA; J gene: TRBJ2-1; D gene: TRBD1; CDR3 DNA: TGTGCCAGTAGGCCGGACAGGGAGCCCTACAATGAGCAGTTCTTC; CDR3 protein: CASRPDREPYNEQFF
V gene: TRBV7-2; clone size: once; J gene: TRBJ1-2; D gene: TRBD1; CDR3 DNA: TGTGCCAGCAGCTTAGCGGGGCAGGGGGGCAATGGCTACACCTTC; CDR3 protein: CASSLAGQGGNGYTF
V gene: TRBV30; clone size: NA; J gene: TRBJ2-1; D gene: NA; CDR3 DNA: TGTGCCTGGAGAACTCTTGGAGCCAATGAGCAGTTCTTC; CDR3 protein: CAWRTLGANEQFF
V gene: TRBV9; clone size: NA; J gene: TRBJ2-1; D gene: TRBD1; CDR3 DNA: TGTGCCAGCAGCCTTGGACAGGGGATACGTGAGCAGTTCTTC; CDR3 protein: CASSLGQGIREQFF
V gene: TRBV30; clone size: few; J gene: TRBJ2-2; D gene: NA; CDR3 DNA: TGTGCCTGGAGTTCAATAACGGGAGCCGGGGAGCTGTTTTTT; CDR3 protein: CAWSSITGAGELFF
V gene: TRBV18; clone size: NA; J gene: TRBJ2-2; D gene: TRBD1; CDR3 DNA: TGTGCCAGCACCAGAAGGTCCGACAGGGACGGCGGGGAGCTGTTTTTT; CDR3 protein: CASTRRSDRDGGELFF
V gene: TRBV19; clone size: NA; J gene: TRBJ2-7; D gene: TRBD1; CDR3 DNA: TGTGCCAGTAGTATATCGGGGACAGGCACTCTTAACGAGCAGTACTTC; CDR3 protein: CASSISGTGTLNEQYF
V gene: TRBV11-2; clone size: NA; J gene: TRBJ2-3; D gene: NA; CDR3 DNA: TGTGCCAGCAGCCCACTAGTGAGGATCACAGATACGCAGTATTTT; CDR3 protein: CASSPLVRITDTQYF
V gene: TRBV7-9; clone size: NA; J gene: TRBJ2-3; D gene: NA; CDR3 DNA: TGTGCCACCGCACAGGGCACTAGCACAGATACGCAGTATTTT; CDR3 protein: CATAQGTSTDTQYF
V gene: TRBV4-2; clone size: NA; J gene: TRBJ2-7; D gene: NA; CDR3 DNA: TGTGCCAGCAGCTCTAGCAGAGGCGAGCAGTACTTC; CDR3 protein: CASSSSRGEQYF
V gene: TRBV7-2; clone size: NA; J gene: TRBJ1-5; D gene: NA; CDR3 DNA: TGTGCCAGCAGCTCCGCGCCGAATCAGCCCCAGCATTTT; CDR3 protein: CASSSAPNQPQHF
V gene: TRBV28; clone size: NA; J gene: TRBJ2-5; D gene: TRBD2; CDR3 DNA: TGTGCCAGCAGTCCTTCGGGGGGTGGGGAGACCCAGTACTTC; CDR3 protein: CASSPSGGGETQYF
V gene: TRBV18; clone size: NA; J gene: TRBJ2-1; D gene: NA; CDR3 DNA: TGTGCCAGCTCACCACCGATAGTCTACAATGAGCAGTTCTTC; CDR3 protein: CASSPPIVYNEQFF
V gene: TRBV6-1; clone size: NA; J gene: TRBJ1-2; D gene: TRBD1; CDR3 DNA: TGTGCCAGCAGGCCGGACAGGGCTTACTATGGCTACACCTTC; CDR3 protein: CASRPDRAYYGYTF
V gene: TRBV7-9; clone size: NA; J gene: TRBJ2-3; D gene: TRBD1; CDR3 DNA: TGTGCCAGCAGCCCCCCTCCCGGGACAGCTAGCACAGATACGCAGTATTTT; CDR3 protein: CASSPPPGTASTDTQYF